This T cell receptor beta chain originates from a study of T cell responses to AZD1222 COVID-19 vaccine. Study observations and caveats: Elevations in Spike-specific TCR breadth and depth followed administration of two AZD1222 doses. Clonal diversity was possibly underestimated, and the donors were mostly white British, with more females. Repertoire samples came only from after the peak T cell response.

Clones were read by immunoSEQ multiplex PCR, and TCRdb kept only the in-frame ones, dropping some. The repertoire consists of tens of thousands of clones, with 70% to 90% occurring once and the leading ten covering 5%. V lost 5 bases to trimming and J lost 0 bases, with 14 bases between them. The CDR3 has 15 amino acids. Germline lookup yields CDR1 LNHDA and CDR2 SQIVND (reference sequence). Notes on this clone: The antigen is not known.

Source: peripheral blood, taken 28 days after the second AZD1222 dose. The rearrangement uses TRBV19 and TRBJ2-7; D not resolved. The TCR sequence derives from an adult who received the AZD1222 COVID-19 vaccine. The CDR3 DNA reads TGTGCCAGTAGTTTGCAGGTCCACGACTCCTACGAGCAGTACTTC. Protein sequence: CASSLQVHDSYEQYF. Full variable domain (missing parts from reference TRBV19 and TRBJ2-7): DGGITQSPKYLFRKEGQNVTLSCEQNLNHDAMYWYRQDPGQGLRLIYYSQIVNDFQKGDIAEGYSVSREKKESFPLTVTSAQKNPTAFYLCASSLQVHDSYEQYFGPGTRLTVT.